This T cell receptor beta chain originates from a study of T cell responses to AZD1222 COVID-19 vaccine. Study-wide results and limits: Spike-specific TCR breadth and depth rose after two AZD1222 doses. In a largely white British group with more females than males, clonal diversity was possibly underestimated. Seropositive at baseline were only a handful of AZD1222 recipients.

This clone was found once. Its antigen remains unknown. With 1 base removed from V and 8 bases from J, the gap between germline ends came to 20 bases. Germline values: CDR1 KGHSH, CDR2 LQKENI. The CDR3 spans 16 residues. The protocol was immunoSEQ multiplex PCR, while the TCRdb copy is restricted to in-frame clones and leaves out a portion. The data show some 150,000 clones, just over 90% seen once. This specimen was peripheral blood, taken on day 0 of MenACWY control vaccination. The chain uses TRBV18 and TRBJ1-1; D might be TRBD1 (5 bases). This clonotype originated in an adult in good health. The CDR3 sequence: CASSPRQGTNFPEAFF. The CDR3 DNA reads TGTGCCAGCTCACCACGTCAGGGTACAAATTTCCCGGAAGCTTTCTTT.